The present TCR beta chain was sequenced within a study of breast tumors, draining lymph nodes, adjacent tissues. Findings and limits, study-wide: That most tumor T cells come from lymph nodes remained unproven. Data fit most tumor T cells coming from lymph node, expanding in tumor.

This clonotype was seen ten or more times. Its target is not known. Samples came from axillary lymph nodes draining the breast cancer. TCRdb re-called the multiplex PCR reads through MiXCR, storing one row per CDR3 protein. The table includes about 170,000 distinct CDR3 sequences, approximately 33% detected once. V was clipped by 5 bases and J by 6 bases; unmatched bases: 8. The CDR3 loop spans 15 amino acids. Germline values: CDR1 MDHEN, CDR2 SYDVKM. The sequencing input was axillary lymph node tissue. The TCR comes from a female donor with breast cancer. Some clones in this sample may be carry-over from other donors' samples. The gene calls are TRBV28 and TRBJ2-7; TRBD1 matches 12 bases. This CDR3 is CASSPAGTGGSEQYF. The CDR3 DNA follows: TGTGCCAGCAGTCCCGCGGGGACAGGGGGCAGCGAGCAGTACTTC. The whole variable domain, filled in from reference TRBV28 and TRBJ2-7, reads DVKVTQSSRYLVKRTGEKVFLECVQDMDHENMFWYRQDPGLGLRLIYFSYDVKMKEKGDIPEGYSVSREKKERFSLILESASTNQTSMYLCASSPAGTGGSEQYFGPGTRLTVT.